Sequencing of this T cell receptor (beta chain) was carried out in a study of molecular identifiers for immune sequencing clone quantification. The CDR3 runs to 14 residues. With 3 bases clipped from V and 5 bases from J, the junction kept 1 base outside the gene matches. Germline V gene lookup returns CDR1 SGHKS and CDR2 YYEKEE (reference sequence). TCRdb analysed the PCR reads with MiXCR anew, one entry per CDR3 protein. Of 300,000 to 350,000 distinct CDR3 sequences listed, roughly a fifth are singletons. This clonotype was seen many times. The sequence was collected from a human donor in good health. Some libraries in this study had Jurkat cell RNA spiked in. The chain recombines TRBV5-5 with TRBJ2-1; 11 nucleotides align to TRBD1. The source material was naive CD8+ T cells from blood, with Jurkat cell RNA spiked in. Subset here: FACS-sorted CD8+CD4-CCR7+CD45RA+ naive T cells. CDR3 in amino acids: CASSWDRGNNEQFF. In nucleotides, the CDR3 is TGTGCCAGCAGCTGGGACAGGGGGAACAATGAGCAGTTCTTC.